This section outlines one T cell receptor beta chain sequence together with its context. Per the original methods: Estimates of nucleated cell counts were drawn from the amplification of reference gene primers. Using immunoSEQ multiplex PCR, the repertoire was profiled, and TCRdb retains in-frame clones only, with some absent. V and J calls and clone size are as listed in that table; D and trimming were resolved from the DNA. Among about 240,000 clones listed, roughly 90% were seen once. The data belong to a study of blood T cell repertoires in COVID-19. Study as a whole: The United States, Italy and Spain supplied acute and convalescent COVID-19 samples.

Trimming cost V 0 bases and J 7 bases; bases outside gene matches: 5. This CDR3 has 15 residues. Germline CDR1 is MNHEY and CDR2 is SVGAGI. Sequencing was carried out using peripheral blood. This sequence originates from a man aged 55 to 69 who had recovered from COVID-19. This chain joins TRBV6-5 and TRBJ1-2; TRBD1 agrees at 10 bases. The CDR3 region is CASSYSRQGALGYTF. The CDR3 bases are TGTGCCAGCAGTTACTCGAGACAGGGGGCGCTTGGCTACACCTTC.